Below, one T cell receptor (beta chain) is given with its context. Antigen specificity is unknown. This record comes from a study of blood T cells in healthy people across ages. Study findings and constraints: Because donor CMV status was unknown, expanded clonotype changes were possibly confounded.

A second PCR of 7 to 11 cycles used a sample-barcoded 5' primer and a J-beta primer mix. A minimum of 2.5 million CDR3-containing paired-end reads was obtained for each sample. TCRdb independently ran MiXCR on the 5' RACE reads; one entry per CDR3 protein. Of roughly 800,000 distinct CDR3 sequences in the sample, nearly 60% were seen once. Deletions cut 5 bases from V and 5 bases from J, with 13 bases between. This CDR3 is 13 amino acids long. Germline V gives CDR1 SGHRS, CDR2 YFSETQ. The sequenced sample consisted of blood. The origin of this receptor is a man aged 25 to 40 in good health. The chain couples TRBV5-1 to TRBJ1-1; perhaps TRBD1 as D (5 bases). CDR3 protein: CASREGVSTEAFF. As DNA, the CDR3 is TGCGCCAGCAGAGAAGGGGTTAGTACTGAAGCTTTCTTT.